Presented here are 12 T cell receptor beta chains from one specimen sequenced in a study of Graves' ophthalmopathy and Graves' hyperthyroidism. RNA transcripts were the source from which TCR beta CDR3 regions were amplified. The first-round RT-PCR employed HTBI primers together with the Qiagen OneStep RT-PCR kit. A multiplex PCR was then performed as the second round. MiXCR, run by TCRdb on the multiplex PCR reads, gives a single entry per CDR3 protein. Altogether 40,000 to 45,000 distinct CDR3 sequences are present, 52% being singletons, with the ten largest covering roughly 18%. Material: peripheral blood. These receptors were taken from an adult man with Graves' ophthalmopathy.

The gene calls are TRBV7-6 and TRBJ1-5; D is unresolved. The germline V and J ends were trimmed by 1 base and 5 bases, with 6 bases remaining between them. CDR1 and CDR2 (germline): SGHVS, FNYEAQ. The CDR3 covers 13 residues. This CDR3 reads CASSLVADQPQHF. CDR3 coding DNA: TGTGCCAGCAGCTTAGTGGCAGATCAGCCCCAGCATTTT.

This rearrangement joins TRBV7-2 to TRBJ2-7; D may correspond to TRBD1 or TRBD2 (5 bases each). Germline CDR1 is SGHTA and CDR2 is FQGNSA. This CDR3 is 14 amino acids long. V shed 1 base and J shed 9 bases, with 16 bases lying between them. CDR3 amino acids: CASSLVAGADTQYV. CDR3 nucleotides: TGTGCCAGCAGCTTAGTGGCCGGGGCAGATACGCAGTACGTC.

This clonotype was seen just once. The chain joins TRBV20-1 to TRBJ2-5; 9 positions agree with TRBD2. Germline V gene data show CDR1 as DFQATT and CDR2 as SNEGSKA (reference sequence). The CDR3 contains 16 residues. V gave up 1 base and J gave up 5 bases; unmatched junction bases: 11. DNA for the CDR3: TGCAGTGCTAGAGTTCGGGCCTCGGCGGGAGGGGAGACCCAGTACTTC. This encodes CSARVRASAGGETQYF.

This clonotype has ten or more counts. This chain joins TRBV11-2 and TRBJ2-1, with D possibly being TRBD1 (6 bases). The V end was cut by 2 bases, the J end by 6 bases, with 11 bases between. The CDR3 has 14 residues. Germline CDR1 reads SGHAT; CDR2 reads FQNNGV. This CDR3 is CASSLQGMSNEQFF. In nucleotides, the CDR3 is TGTGCCAGCAGCTTACAGGGGATGAGCAATGAGCAGTTCTTC.

J is TRBJ1-4 and V is TRBV15; D call uncertain. V lost 1 base and J lost 0, with 9 bases in between. Looked up from germline, CDR1 is LNHNV and CDR2 is YYDKDF (reference sequence). This CDR3 is built from 16 residues. CDR3 DNA: TGTGCCACCAGCAGAGGTAGCATTGCAACTAATGAAAAACTGTTTTTT. This codes for CATSRGSIATNEKLFF.

This chain links TRBV4-2 with TRBJ1-5; a possible D gene is TRBD1 (5 bases). CDR1 and CDR2 from the germline V gene are LGHNA and YNFKEQ. The CDR3 covers 15 residues. The V end was cut by 0 bases, the J end by 10 bases, with 16 bases between. The CDR3 loop reads CASSQDTTRVGPQHF. The CDR3 nucleotides are TGTGCCAGCAGCCAAGATACGACCAGGGTGGGTCCCCAGCATTTT.

This clonotype was seen once. This chain joins TRBV20-1 and TRBJ1-1; D is ambiguous. CDR1 is DFQATT, CDR2 SNEGSKA, per germline (reference sequence). V gave up 6 bases and J gave up 10 bases, with 12 bases separating them. The CDR3 is 10 residues long. The CDR3 DNA reads TGCAGTGCCATACCCGCTGGAGCTTTCTTT. Encoded protein: CSAIPAGAFF.

Regarding this clonotype: The junction and the germline gene differ at one end; a read error may be behind it. The chain links TRBV20-1 to TRBJ2-2; tentative D call: TRBD2 (5 bases). The CDR3 loop spans 12 amino acids. Looked up from germline, CDR1 is DFQATT and CDR2 is SNEGSKA (reference sequence). CDR3 bases: TGCAGTGCAGTCGAGAACACCGGGGAGCTGTCTTTT. Its protein is CSAVENTGELSF.

This clonotype was recorded only once. The chain is built from TRBV20-1 and TRBJ2-7, with 9 bases lining up with TRBD1. After removal of 5 bases from V and 3 bases from J, the junction contained 8 bases not matched to a gene. From germline, CDR1 is DFQATT and CDR2 SNEGSKA (reference sequence). CDR3 size: 14 residues. Written as DNA, the CDR3 is TGCAGTGCTCCCGGGACAGGGATAAACTACGAGCAGTACTTC. Its translation is CSAPGTGINYEQYF.

This clonotype came up many times. This sequence joins TRBV5-1 and TRBJ1-4; D not resolved. The CDR3 is made up of 14 amino acids. V was cut by 3 bases and J by 7 bases, with 13 bases left in between. Germline V gene data show CDR1 as SGHRS and CDR2 as YFSETQ. The CDR3 region is CASSSSYSGEKLFF. The CDR3 DNA reads TGCGCCAGCAGCTCGTCCTATTCGGGTGAAAAACTGTTTTTT. Filled out from reference TRBV5-1 and TRBJ1-4, the complete variable domain reads KAGVTQTPRYLIKTRGQQVTLSCSPISGHRSVSWYQQTPGQGLQFLFEYFSETQRNKGNFPGRFSGRQFSNSRSEMNVSTLELGDSALYLCASSSSYSGEKLFFGSGTQLSVL.

This clonotype was counted once. J is TRBJ1-1 and V is TRBV7-3; D is possibly TRBD1 (5 bases). Trimming took 2 bases from V and 6 from J, leaving 7 bases between them. Germline-derived CDR1 and CDR2 are SGHTA and FQGTGA. CDR3 length: 12 residues. CDR3 DNA: TGTGCCAGCAGCTTACGGGGGGCTGAAGCTTTCTTT. It encodes CASSLRGAEAFF.

This clonotype is medium-sized within its sample. The chain combines TRBV29-1 with TRBJ1-5; unclear D gene. The CDR3 consists of 12 residues. Germline-derived CDR1 and CDR2 are SQVTM and ANQGSEA. V lost 8 bases and J 2 bases, leaving 10 bases between the germline ends. CDR3 amino acids: CSTRTGNQPQHF. The DNA for the CDR3 is TGCAGCACCCGGACGGGCAATCAGCCCCAGCATTTT.